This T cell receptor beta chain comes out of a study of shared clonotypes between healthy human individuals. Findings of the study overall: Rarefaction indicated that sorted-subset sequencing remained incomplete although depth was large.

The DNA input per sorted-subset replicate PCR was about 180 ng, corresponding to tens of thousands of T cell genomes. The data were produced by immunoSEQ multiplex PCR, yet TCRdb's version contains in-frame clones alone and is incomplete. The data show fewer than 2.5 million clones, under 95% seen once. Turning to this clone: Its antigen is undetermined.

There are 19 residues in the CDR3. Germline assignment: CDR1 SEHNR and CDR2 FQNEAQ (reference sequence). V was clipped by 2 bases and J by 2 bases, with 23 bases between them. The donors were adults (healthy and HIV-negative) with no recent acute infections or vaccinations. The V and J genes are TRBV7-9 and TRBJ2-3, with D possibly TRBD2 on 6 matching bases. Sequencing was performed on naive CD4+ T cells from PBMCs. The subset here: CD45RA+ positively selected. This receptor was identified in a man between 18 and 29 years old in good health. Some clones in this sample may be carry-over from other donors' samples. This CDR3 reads CASSLYGGAGTIFTDTQYF. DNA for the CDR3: TGTGCCAGCAGCTTATATGGGGGAGCGGGTACGATTTTCACAGATACGCAGTATTTT.